The 19 T cell receptor beta chains reported below all come from one sample, sequenced in a study of shared T cell receptors in the human thymus. The method was immunoSEQ multiplex PCR; TCRdb's version includes in-frame clones alone and lacks a portion of them. The sample holds some 660,000 clones, around 87% seen once. Another study also made use of these data, one on human thymus T cells.

The sample taken for sequencing was thymocytes. These receptors were collected from a boy less than two years old with a congenital heart defect.

The rearrangement uses TRBV18 and TRBJ1-2; 7 positions match TRBD1. The CDR3 contains 17 residues. Per the germline V gene, CDR1 is KGHSH and CDR2 is LQKENI. The ends lost 6 bases at V and 5 bases at J; junction bases unmatched: 18. The CDR3 nucleotides are TGTGCCAGCTCGAGAACGGGACAGAACTATATTGGATATGGCTACACCTTC. Protein sequence: CASSRTGQNYIGYGYTF.

The CDR3 DNA is TGCGCCAGCAGCTTGGGGCCCGGGACTAGCGGGAGGCGCAGGGATGAGCAGTTCTTC. Amino acid sequence: CASSLGPGTSGRRRDEQFF. The rearrangement links TRBV5-1 to TRBJ2-1, with TRBD2 matching over 15 bases. The ends lost 0 bases at V and 8 bases at J; junction bases unmatched: 12. There are 19 residues in the CDR3. The germline gives CDR1 SGHRS, CDR2 YFSETQ.

The J gene is TRBJ2-7, the V gene TRBV7-6, with 7 bases aligning to TRBD2. The V and J ends lost 2 bases and 5 bases, in that order; junction bases with no gene match: 15. The CDR3 covers 17 residues. CDR1 and CDR2 from the germline V gene are SGHVS and FNYEAQ. The CDR3 spells CASSLTTRLAGTDEQYF. CDR3 nucleotides: TGTGCCAGCAGCTTAACGACTCGACTAGCCGGCACTGACGAGCAGTACTTC.

The rearrangement joins TRBV13 to TRBJ2-2, with TRBD2 matching over 14 bases. V lost 4 bases to trimming and J lost 7 bases; unmatched junction nucleotides: 8. The CDR3 is 17 residues long. Looked up from germline, CDR1 is PRHDT and CDR2 is FYEKMQ (reference sequence). CDR3 protein: CASSSRGTSGGNGELFF. CDR3 DNA sequence: TGTGCCAGCAGCTCTAGGGGGACTAGCGGGGGAAACGGGGAGCTGTTTTTT.

The genes are TRBV6-1 and TRBJ1-3; 7 bases match TRBD1. The V gene end was trimmed by 0 bases and the J gene end by 5 bases; junction bases not matched to a gene: 13. In germline, CDR1 is MNHNS, CDR2 SASEGT. CDR3 size: 18 residues. CDR3 protein: CASSEAISTGEIRNTIYF. The CDR3 nucleotides read TGTGCCAGCAGTGAAGCGATATCAACAGGGGAGATTAGAAACACCATATATTTT.

The rearrangement uses TRBV28 and TRBJ2-1, with 8 positions matching TRBD2. The CDR3 is made up of 20 amino acids. Germline CDR1 reads MDHEN; CDR2 reads SYDVKM. V was pared by 6 bases and J by 4 bases, with 23 bases of the junction left unmatched. CDR3 DNA: TGTGCCAGCAGGGGCCCAATAGCGGGAAAGCTACAATCAAGATACAATGAGCAGTTCTTC. Its protein is CASRGPIAGKLQSRYNEQFF.

V and J are TRBV15 and TRBJ2-3; TRBD2 matches at 9 bases. The junction had 13 bases not matched to a gene; V was cut back by 0 bases and J by 3 bases. Germline CDR1 reads LNHNV; CDR2 reads YYDKDF (reference sequence). The CDR3 extends over 19 amino acids. The CDR3 spells CATSRDRPVTSGGTDTQYF. The CDR3 DNA sequence: TGTGCCACCAGCAGAGATCGGCCTGTGACTAGCGGAGGAACAGATACGCAGTATTTT.

V gene TRBV7-9 combines with J gene TRBJ1-1; no clear D. The CDR3 is 13 residues long. Trimming stripped 6 bases from V and 6 bases from J, with 14 bases between. The germline CDR1 and CDR2 sequences are SEHNR and FQNEAQ (reference sequence). The CDR3, as DNA: TGTGCCAGCAGGCCGAAGTGGAGCGCTGAAGCTTTCTTT. This gives the protein CASRPKWSAEAFF.

The chain carries TRBV30 and TRBJ2-2; 9 nucleotides agree with TRBD2. Trimming removed 0 bases from V and 6 bases from J; junction bases left unmatched: 14. CDR3 length: 18 amino acids. The germline V gene encodes CDR1 GTSNPN and CDR2 SVGIG (reference sequence). Here the CDR3 reads CAWSVSGLAGNFPGELFF. Written as DNA, the CDR3 is TGTGCCTGGAGTGTATCTGGTCTAGCGGGAAATTTCCCCGGGGAGCTGTTTTTT.

The chain carries TRBV4-1 and TRBJ2-7, with D possibly being TRBD2 (5 bases). Looked up from germline, CDR1 is MGHRA and CDR2 is YSYEKL. This CDR3 spans 17 amino acids. V was cut by 0 bases and J by 2 bases, with 17 bases left in between. CDR3 nucleotide sequence: TGCGCCAGCAGCCAAGATAATGGGGAGAAGATCACCTACGAGCAGTACTTC. Amino acid sequence: CASSQDNGEKITYEQYF.

The chain couples TRBV11-2 to TRBJ2-3, with D tentatively TRBD2 (7 bases). CDR3 length: 14 amino acids. In germline, CDR1 is SGHAT, CDR2 FQNNGV. V was clipped by 2 bases and J by 4 bases, with 10 bases between them. CDR3 bases: TGTGCCAGCAGCTTATCGGGGGGCCCAGATACGCAGTATTTT. Translation: CASSLSGGPDTQYF.

In this sample, this clone turned up once. This chain uses TRBV5-6 with TRBJ1-6, with D tentatively TRBD1 (5 bases). Germline V gives CDR1 SGHDT, CDR2 YYEEEE. Trimming left V 4 bases short and J 10 bases short, with 15 bases between. The CDR3 runs 14 residues. CDR3: CASSPPWGGSPLHF. As DNA, the CDR3 is TGTGCCAGCAGCCCACCCTGGGGGGGGTCACCCCTCCACTTT.

The rearrangement links TRBV9 to TRBJ2-3; D call uncertain. V dropped 3 bases and J dropped 3 bases, with 11 bases sitting between them. The germline V gene has CDR1 SGDLS and CDR2 YYNGEE. The CDR3 is 14 amino acids. The CDR3 DNA is TGTGCCAGCAGCGAGCAGTGGAGAACAGATACGCAGTATTTT. This translates into CASSEQWRTDTQYF.

This clone was recorded a few times. The chain is built from TRBV6-5 and TRBJ1-4, with 12 bases that match TRBD1. The germline CDR1 and CDR2 sequences are MNHEY and SVGAGI. The CDR3 runs to 15 residues. J lost 3 bases, V lost 9 bases, and 5 bases had no gene match. In nucleotides, the CDR3 is TGTGCCAGTGGGACAGGGGGCGCGTCTAATGAAAAACTGTTTTTT. It yields the protein CASGTGGASNEKLFF.

The V call is TRBV7-2, the J call TRBJ2-1; D uncertain. From germline, CDR1 is SGHTA and CDR2 FQGNSA. The V and J ends lost 1 base and 10 bases respectively, with 8 bases between them. The CDR3 has 12 amino acids. CDR3 amino acids: CASSLGPGEQFF. Here the CDR3 DNA reads TGTGCCAGCAGCTTAGGTCCAGGCGAGCAGTTCTTC.

J is TRBJ2-3 and V is TRBV9, with a tentative D call TRBD2 (6 bases). The CDR3 totals 16 residues. Germline CDR1 reads SGDLS; CDR2 reads YYNGEE. V was shortened by 0 bases and J by 4 bases, with 15 bases between the two germline ends. The CDR3 DNA reads TGTGCCAGCAGCGTAGAGGGGCTAGCGTTGGCAGATACGCAGTATTTT. Translating it yields CASSVEGLALADTQYF. The full variable domain, completed using reference TRBV9 and TRBJ2-3, is DSGVTQTPKHLITATGQRVTLRCSPRSGDLSVYWYQQSLDQGLQFLIQYYNGEERAKGNILERFSAQQFPDLHSELNLSSLELGDSALYFCASSVEGLALADTQYFGPGTRLTVL.

The chain combines TRBV7-6 with TRBJ2-3; D possibly corresponds to TRBD2 (6 bases). CDR3 length equals 17 residues. Trimming took 1 base from V and 4 from J, leaving 18 bases between them. Per the germline V gene, CDR1 is SGHVS and CDR2 is FNYEAQ. CDR3 coding DNA: TGTGCCAGCAGCTTAGGGAGGAGGGCCGGTTGGGCAGATACGCAGTATTTT. Its protein is CASSLGRRAGWADTQYF.

The J gene is TRBJ2-1, the V gene TRBV30, with a weak D call TRBD2 (5 bases). The CDR3 is 16 residues long. V lost 0 bases and J lost 5, with 17 bases in between. Germline V gives CDR1 GTSNPN, CDR2 SVGIG (reference sequence). CDR3 bases: TGTGCCTGGAGTGTACATCTCAGCGGAGGAAACAATGAGCAGTTCTTC. It yields the protein CAWSVHLSGGNNEQFF. The whole variable domain, filled in from reference TRBV30 and TRBJ2-1, reads SQTIHQWPATLVQPVGSPLSLECTVEGTSNPNLYWYRQAAGRGLQLLFYSVGIGQISSEVPQNLSASRPQDRQFILSSKKLLLSDSGFYLCAWSVHLSGGNNEQFFGPGTRLTVL.

J is TRBJ2-1 and V is TRBV4-3; no clear D gene. The CDR3 contains 16 residues. V was shortened by 2 bases and J by 3 bases, with 14 bases between the two germline ends. From germline, CDR1 is LGHNA and CDR2 YSLEER. Here the CDR3 DNA reads TGCGCCAGCAGCCAAATCAACGGCGGAATCTACAATGAGCAGTTCTTC. Its translation is CASSQINGGIYNEQFF.